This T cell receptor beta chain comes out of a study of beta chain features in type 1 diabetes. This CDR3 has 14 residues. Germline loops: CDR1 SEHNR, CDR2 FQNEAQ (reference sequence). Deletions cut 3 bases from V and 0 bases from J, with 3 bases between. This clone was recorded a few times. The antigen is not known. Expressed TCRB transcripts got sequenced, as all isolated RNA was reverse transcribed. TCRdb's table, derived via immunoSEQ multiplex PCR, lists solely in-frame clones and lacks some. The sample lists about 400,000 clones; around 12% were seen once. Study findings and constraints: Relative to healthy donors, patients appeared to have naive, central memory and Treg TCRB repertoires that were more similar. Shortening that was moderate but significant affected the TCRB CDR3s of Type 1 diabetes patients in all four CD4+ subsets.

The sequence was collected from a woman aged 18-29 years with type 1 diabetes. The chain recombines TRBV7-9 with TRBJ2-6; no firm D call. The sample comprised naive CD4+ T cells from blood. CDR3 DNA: TGTGCCAGCAGCTTTCGCTCTGGGGCCAACGTCCTGACTTTC. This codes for CASSFRSGANVLTF.